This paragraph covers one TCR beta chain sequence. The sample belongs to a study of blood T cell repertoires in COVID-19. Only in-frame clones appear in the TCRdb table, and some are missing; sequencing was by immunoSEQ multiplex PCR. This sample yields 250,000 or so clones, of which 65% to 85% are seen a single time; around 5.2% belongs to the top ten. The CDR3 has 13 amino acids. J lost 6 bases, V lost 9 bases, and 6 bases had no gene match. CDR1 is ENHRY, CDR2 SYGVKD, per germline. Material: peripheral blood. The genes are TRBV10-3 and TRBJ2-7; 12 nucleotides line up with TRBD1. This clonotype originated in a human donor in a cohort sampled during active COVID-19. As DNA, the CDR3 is TGTGCCATGGGGGGACAGGGGGCTTTCGAGCAGTACTTC. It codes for CAMGGQGAFEQYF.